The present TCR beta chain was sequenced within a study of CD8+ T cells in alopecia areata. Extracted from the samples, RNA was reverse transcribed into cDNA to serve as the sequencing template. Some clones are missing from TCRdb's copy, which holds only in-frame ones; the method was immunoSEQ multiplex PCR. The table includes some 120,000 clones, about 50% detected once. Note on this clone: The antigen remains unidentified.

The germline CDR1 and CDR2 sequences are SQVTM and ANQGSEA. With V trimmed by 5 bases and J by 4 bases, 7 bases remained unmatched. This CDR3 region has 14 residues. Overall study findings and caveats: Tissue-resident alphabeta T cells belonging to normal skin likewise get sequenced within scalp specimens.

Separation by sorting yielded CD4+ and CD8+ T cells from PBMCs. This clonotype was obtained from a human donor with alopecia areata. The specimen sequenced was NKG2D-low CD8+ T cells sorted from blood. The chain is built from TRBV29-1 and TRBJ2-1; TRBD2 matches at 8 bases. CDR3 amino acids: CSVNGRGIYNEQFF. In nucleotides, the CDR3 is TGCAGCGTTAACGGGAGGGGTATATACAATGAGCAGTTCTTC.